This TCR beta chain was documented in a study of OX40 agonist ivuxolimab in advanced cancers. Exclusion applied to patients with autoimmune disease history or systemic immunosuppression. Samples of blood were obtained at baseline, on cycle 4 day 1, and on cycle 7 day 1. Study observations and caveats: Averaging showed that CD8+ T cells had more expanded clones than CD4+ did. Among expanded peripheral T cells, antigen specificity went undetermined.

Generated by immunoSEQ multiplex PCR, the TCRdb table keeps only in-frame clones and is missing some. The repertoire holds 80,000 or so clones, with roughly 87% as singletons. Details on this clone: Its antigen is unidentified.

The CDR3 contains 16 residues. The ends were cut back, 4 bases at V and 4 bases at J, with 16 bases in the middle. Germline assignment: CDR1 LGHNA and CDR2 YSLEER. The source material was CD4+ or CD8+ T cells sorted from blood, sampled in a trial of the OX40 agonist ivuxolimab. The receptor comes from an adult with an advanced solid tumor such as melanoma, head and neck, liver or kidney cancer. The V and J genes are TRBV4-3 and TRBJ2-2, with a weak D call TRBD1 (6 bases). This CDR3 is CASSLRTGSGTGELFF. The CDR3 DNA follows: TGCGCCAGCAGCCTCAGAACAGGGTCGGGCACCGGGGAGCTGTTTTTT.